This T cell receptor beta chain was retrieved from a study of T cell responses to AZD1222 COVID-19 vaccine. V lost 4 bases and J 2 bases, leaving 11 bases between the germline ends. In germline, CDR1 is MDHEN, CDR2 SYDVKM. The CDR3 runs 15 residues. Study findings and constraints: There were mostly white British donors and more females than males, and clonal diversity was possibly underestimated.

Some clones are missing from TCRdb's copy, which holds only in-frame ones; the method was immunoSEQ multiplex PCR. Among some 87,000 clones, 75% to 90% were seen once, and the ten largest hold 30% to 40%. On this clone itself: Antigen: not known.

The clonotype originates from an adult in good health. This chain joins TRBV28 and TRBJ2-2; the D gene is possibly TRBD2 (5 bases). The source material was peripheral blood, sampled on day 0 of AZD1222 vaccination. DNA for the CDR3: TGTGCCAGCAGTTACGGAGGCCAAAACACCGGGGAGCTGTTTTTT. Protein sequence: CASSYGGQNTGELFF. Full variable domain (missing parts from reference TRBV28 and TRBJ2-2): DVKVTQSSRYLVKRTGEKVFLECVQDMDHENMFWYRQDPGLGLRLIYFSYDVKMKEKGDIPEGYSVSREKKERFSLILESASTNQTSMYLCASSYGGQNTGELFFGEGSRLTVL.